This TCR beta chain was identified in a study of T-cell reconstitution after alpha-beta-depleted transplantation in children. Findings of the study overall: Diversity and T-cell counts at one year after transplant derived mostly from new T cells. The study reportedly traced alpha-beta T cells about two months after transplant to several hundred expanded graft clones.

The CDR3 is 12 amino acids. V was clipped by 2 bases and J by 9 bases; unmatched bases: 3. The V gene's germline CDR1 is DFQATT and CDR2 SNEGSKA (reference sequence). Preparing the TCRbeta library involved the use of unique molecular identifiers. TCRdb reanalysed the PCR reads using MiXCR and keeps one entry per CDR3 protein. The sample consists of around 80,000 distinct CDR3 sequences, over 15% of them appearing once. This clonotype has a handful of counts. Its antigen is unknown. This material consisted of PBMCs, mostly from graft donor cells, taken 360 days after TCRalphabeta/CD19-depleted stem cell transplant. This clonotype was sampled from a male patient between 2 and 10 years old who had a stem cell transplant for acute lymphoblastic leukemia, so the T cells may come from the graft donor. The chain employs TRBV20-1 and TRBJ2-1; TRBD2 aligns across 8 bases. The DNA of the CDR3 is TGCAGTGCTAGAAGAACTAGCGGTGAGCAGTTCTTC. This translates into CSARRTSGEQFF.